Listed here are 23 T cell receptor beta chains from one sample, sequenced in a study of T cells in Graves' hyperthyroidism and ophthalmopathy. Amplified regions were TCR beta CDR3 sequences from RNA transcripts. HTBI primers drove first-round RT-PCR of the TCR CDR3. Each CDR3 protein is one row after TCRdb ran MiXCR on the multiplex PCR reads. The repertoire holds some 350,000 distinct CDR3 sequences, with about 16% as singletons. Sequences were obtained from blood. The receptors come from a woman aged 55-75 years with Graves' ophthalmopathy.

This clonotype showed up many times. The genes are TRBV20-1 and TRBJ2-7, with 10 bases matching TRBD2. V shed 4 bases and J 3 bases; nucleotides not matched to a gene: 9. Germline V gene lookup returns CDR1 DFQATT and CDR2 SNEGSKA (reference sequence). This CDR3 is 15 amino acids long. The CDR3 DNA sequence: TGCAGTGCTACCACCGGACTAGCGGCCGACTACGAGCAGTACTTC. Encoded protein: CSATTGLAADYEQYF.

This clonotype was found many times. This chain joins TRBV11-2 and TRBJ2-2, with 8 bases fitting TRBD1. V shed 5 bases, J shed 4 bases, and the junction held 9 bases outside the gene matches. The CDR3 extends over 16 amino acids. The germline gives CDR1 SGHAT, CDR2 FQNNGV. In nucleotides, the CDR3 is TGTGCCAGCAGCCCCTTACGACAGGGGACCACCGGGGAGCTGTTTTTT. Amino acid sequence: CASSPLRQGTTGELFF. Drawing the rest from reference TRBV11-2 and TRBJ2-2, the complete variable domain is EAGVAQSPRYKIIEKRQSVAFWCNPISGHATLYWYQQILGQGPKLLIQFQNNGVVDDSQLPKDRFSAERLKGVDSTLKIQPAKLEDSAVYLCASSPLRQGTTGELFFGEGSRLTVL.

This clonotype was detected ten times or more. This chain links TRBV30 with TRBJ2-1; D is uncertain. The CDR3 has 14 amino acids. V was trimmed by 0 bases and J by 2 bases, leaving 8 bases between them. CDR1 is GTSNPN, CDR2 SVGIG, per germline (reference sequence). The CDR3 DNA is TGTGCCTGGAGTGTAGGGCGCCCCTACAATGAGCAGTTCTTC. It yields the protein CAWSVGRPYNEQFF.

This clonotype was counted a few times. The V call is TRBV30, the J call TRBJ2-2, with 9 bases lining up with TRBD2. Germline trimming cut 2 bases from V and 5 bases from J; bases unmatched to any gene: 12. The CDR3 length is 17 residues. CDR1 is GTSNPN and CDR2 is SVGIG in the germline V gene (reference sequence). CDR3 nucleotide sequence: TGTGCCTGGAGTATCCGGAATAGCGGGAGTTATACCGGGGAGCTGTTTTTT. It yields the protein CAWSIRNSGSYTGELFF.

V is TRBV3-1 and J is TRBJ2-3; 13 nucleotides agree with TRBD2. V was pared by 0 bases and J by 1 base, with 10 bases of the junction left unmatched. CDR1 is LGHDT, CDR2 YNNKEL, per germline (reference sequence). This CDR3 region has 20 residues. CDR3 residues: CASSQDPRLAGGLGTDTQYF. The CDR3 nucleotides read TGTGCCAGCAGCCAAGATCCGAGACTAGCGGGAGGCCTTGGCACAGATACGCAGTATTTT.

This clonotype turned up a few times. The chain is built from TRBV5-8 and TRBJ2-1; 7 nucleotides line up with TRBD2. CDR3 length equals 14 residues. CDR1 and CDR2 from the germline V gene are SGHTS and YDEGEE. With V trimmed by 3 bases and J by 9 bases, 9 bases remained unmatched. The CDR3 DNA reads TGTGCCAGCAGCTCCGGCGGGAGTAGTGGTGAGCAGTTCTTC. Its protein product is CASSSGGSSGEQFF.

This clonotype was detected ten times or more. This chain links TRBV11-2 with TRBJ2-1; D is unresolved. Germline CDR1 is SGHAT and CDR2 is FQNNGV. The CDR3 consists of 16 residues. With 1 base removed from V and 4 bases from J, the gap between germline ends came to 14 bases. The CDR3 region has the DNA TGTGCCAGCAGCTTAGGGGTCCGGAGCCGATACAATGAGCAGTTCTTC. Translation gives CASSLGVRSRYNEQFF.

This clonotype was counted many times. The chain employs TRBV15 and TRBJ2-3; 8 nucleotides line up with TRBD2. This CDR3 comprises 17 residues. Per the germline V gene, CDR1 is LNHNV and CDR2 is YYDKDF (reference sequence). Trimming took 5 bases from V and 5 from J; bases not matched to a gene: 15. The CDR3 nucleotides are TGTGCCACCAGCCCCCGTACGGTCTCGGGACTAGGAGATACGCAGTATTTT. Its translation is CATSPRTVSGLGDTQYF.

This clonotype came up many times. The CDR3 bases are TGTGCCAGCAGTATCACACTCTATGGCTACACCTTC. This gives the protein CASSITLYGYTF. The chain is built from TRBV28 and TRBJ1-2; D gene uncertain. Germline values: CDR1 MDHEN, CDR2 SYDVKM. This CDR3 region has 12 residues. The V and J ends lost 5 bases and 4 bases respectively, with 8 bases between them.

Turning to this clonotype: A read error is possible here, since a much larger clone lies one base away. This rearrangement joins TRBV12-3 or TRBV12-4 to TRBJ1-2, with D possibly matching TRBD1 (6 bases). This CDR3 has 14 amino acids. As DNA, the CDR3 is TGTGCCAGCAGAGCCCCGGGGGCTGAGAACGGCTGCACCTTC. Translated: CASRAPGAENGCTF.

This clonotype was recorded at least ten times. The V call is TRBV12-3 or TRBV12-4, the J call TRBJ2-5; 7 bases agree with TRBD1. J gave up 3 bases and V 4 bases, and 11 bases lay outside the gene matches. The CDR3 contains 16 residues. CDR3 residues: CASSSLAQGREETQYF. The CDR3 DNA reads as TGTGCCAGCAGTTCATTGGCACAGGGGCGAGAAGAGACCCAGTACTTC.

The chain carries TRBV25-1 and TRBJ1-1; D unclear. Trimming shortened V by 8 bases and J by 0 bases, and 13 bases separated the two germline ends. Germline assignment: CDR1 MGHDK and CDR2 SYGVNS. There are 14 residues in the CDR3. CDR3 loop: CASRPGDLNTEAFF. CDR3 DNA sequence: TGTGCCAGCCGCCCTGGGGATCTGAACACTGAAGCTTTCTTT.

This clonotype occurred a few times. The chain joins TRBV6-1 to TRBJ2-7; tentatively, D is TRBD2 (6 bases). V lost 4 bases to trimming and J lost 3 bases, with 10 bases between them. The CDR3 contains 13 residues. CDR1 and CDR2 from the germline V gene are MNHNS and SASEGT. The CDR3 DNA follows: TGTGCCAGCAGTGGACTAGTGTTCTACGAGCAGTACTTC. Amino acid sequence: CASSGLVFYEQYF.

This clonotype appeared many times. The chain has TRBV28 and TRBJ2-1; 8 nucleotides match TRBD1. The junction had 9 bases not matched to a gene; V was cut back by 4 bases and J by 4 bases. The CDR3 is 16 residues long. CDR1 is MDHEN, CDR2 SYDVKM, per germline. The CDR3 spells CASSSPGQGLYNEQFF. Here the CDR3 DNA reads TGTGCCAGCAGTTCCCCCGGACAGGGATTATACAATGAGCAGTTCTTC.

A word on this clonotype: This could be a read error, since a much larger clone is one nucleotide away. The CDR3 DNA follows: TGTGCCAGCAGTAAAATAGTGGACAGGGGCCGGAACATTCAGTACTTC. Translating it yields CASSKIVDRGRNIQYF. This chain links TRBV28 with TRBJ2-4, with 9 positions matching TRBD1. The CDR3 consists of 16 residues. The V and J ends lost 5 bases and 7 bases, in that order; junction bases with no gene match: 12. Germline CDR1 reads MDHEN; CDR2 reads SYDVKM.

The sample holds many counts of this clonotype. The J gene is TRBJ2-7, the V gene TRBV6-2 or TRBV6-3; 8 nucleotides line up with TRBD1. Germline CDR1 MNHEY, CDR2 SVGEGT. V lost 0 bases, J lost 3 bases, and 7 bases stayed unmatched. The CDR3 consists of 16 residues. The CDR3 spells CASSYSGWTGSYEQYF. DNA for the CDR3: TGTGCCAGCAGTTACTCCGGATGGACAGGGAGCTACGAGCAGTACTTC.

Comment on this clonotype: This may stem from a read error, because a much larger clone lies one nucleotide away. The genes are TRBV18 and TRBJ2-2, with TRBD2 identical over 9 bases. V trimming: 2 bases; J trimming: 7 bases; junction bases outside the gene matches: 8. In germline, CDR1 is KGHSH, CDR2 LQKENI. The length of the CDR3 is 16 residues. In DNA, the CDR3 is TGTGCCAGCTCACCAGGGGCTAGCGGGAAGGTCGGGGAGCTGTTTTTT. Translating gives CASSPGASGKVGELFF.

This clonotype was seen at least ten times. The chain couples TRBV27 to TRBJ1-2, with 7 bases lining up with TRBD1. The V gene's germline CDR1 is MNHEY and CDR2 SMNVEV (reference sequence). The V segment lost 6 bases and the J segment 3 bases; nucleotides outside the gene matches: 4. The CDR3 is 13 amino acids. The CDR3 is CASRRDSYYGYTF. Here the CDR3 DNA reads TGTGCCAGCAGACGGGACAGTTACTATGGCTACACCTTC.

V and J are TRBV9 and TRBJ1-1, with TRBD1 as a possible D gene (5 bases). This CDR3 region has 13 residues. V lost 6 bases to trimming and J lost 0 bases, with 9 bases between them. Germline V gene sequence: CDR1 SGDLS, CDR2 YYNGEE. The CDR3 coding sequence is TGTGCCAGCACCGGGGGGGTGAACACTGAAGCTTTCTTT. Translation gives CASTGGVNTEAFF.

This clonotype was counted ten times or more. In DNA, the CDR3 is TGTGCCAGCAGTTTGTTGTCTAGCGGGAGTGTGTATACGCAGTATTTT. Encoded protein: CASSLLSSGSVYTQYF. V is TRBV27 and J is TRBJ2-3, with TRBD2 matching 10 bases. Trimming removed 3 bases from V and 7 bases from J; junction bases left unmatched: 10. The CDR3 totals 16 residues. Germline CDR1 reads MNHEY; CDR2 reads SMNVEV (reference sequence).

This clonotype was observed a few times. V is TRBV9 and J is TRBJ2-1, with TRBD2 matching 12 bases. The CDR3 runs to 15 residues. Germline CDR1 is SGDLS and CDR2 is YYNGEE. J was trimmed by 4 bases and V by 5 bases; bases with no gene match: 4. The CDR3: CASSGLAGSYNEQFF. Written as DNA, the CDR3 is TGTGCCAGCAGTGGACTAGCGGGGAGTTACAATGAGCAGTTCTTC.

This clonotype was found a few times. The chain uses TRBV5-1 and TRBJ2-3, with 8 bases lining up with TRBD2. This CDR3 has 15 amino acids. V trimming: 4 bases; J trimming: 4 bases; junction bases outside the gene matches: 8. Germline assignment: CDR1 SGHRS and CDR2 YFSETQ. CDR3 sequence reads: CASSHSGRSPDTQYF. CDR3 nucleotides: TGCGCCAGCAGCCACAGCGGGAGAAGCCCAGATACGCAGTATTTT.

The gene calls are TRBV20-1 and TRBJ2-5; 7 bases are shared with TRBD2. V was pared by 5 bases and J by 7 bases, with 13 bases of the junction left unmatched. The germline V gene has CDR1 DFQATT and CDR2 SNEGSKA (reference sequence). The CDR3 is made up of 14 amino acids. The CDR3 loop is CSALAGEPRGTQYF. The CDR3, as DNA: TGCAGTGCTCTGGCGGGAGAGCCCCGAGGGACCCAGTACTTC.